This entry concerns a single T cell receptor beta chain. The antigen is unknown. The sample originates from a study of PD-1 blockade in mismatch repair-deficient tumors. Study-level results: Tumor-resident clones, often absent from pretreatment blood, expanded after pembrolizumab and then contracted.

Assay used: immunoSEQ multiplex PCR; TCRdb lists only in-frame clones, some missing. The data show some 100,000 clones, 65% to 85% seen once. Per the germline V gene, CDR1 is SGHVS and CDR2 is FQNEAQ. The V end lost 5 bases, the J end lost 3 bases, and 8 bases lay between the germline ends. The CDR3 runs to 13 residues. This clonotype was obtained from an adult with mismatch repair-deficient cancer. The chain couples TRBV7-8 to TRBJ1-3; D gene unclear. The sequencing used peripheral blood, collected around 8 months after starting pembrolizumab. As DNA, the CDR3 is TGTGCCAGCAGCCCCCCCTATGGAAACACCATATATTTT. Its translation is CASSPPYGNTIYF.